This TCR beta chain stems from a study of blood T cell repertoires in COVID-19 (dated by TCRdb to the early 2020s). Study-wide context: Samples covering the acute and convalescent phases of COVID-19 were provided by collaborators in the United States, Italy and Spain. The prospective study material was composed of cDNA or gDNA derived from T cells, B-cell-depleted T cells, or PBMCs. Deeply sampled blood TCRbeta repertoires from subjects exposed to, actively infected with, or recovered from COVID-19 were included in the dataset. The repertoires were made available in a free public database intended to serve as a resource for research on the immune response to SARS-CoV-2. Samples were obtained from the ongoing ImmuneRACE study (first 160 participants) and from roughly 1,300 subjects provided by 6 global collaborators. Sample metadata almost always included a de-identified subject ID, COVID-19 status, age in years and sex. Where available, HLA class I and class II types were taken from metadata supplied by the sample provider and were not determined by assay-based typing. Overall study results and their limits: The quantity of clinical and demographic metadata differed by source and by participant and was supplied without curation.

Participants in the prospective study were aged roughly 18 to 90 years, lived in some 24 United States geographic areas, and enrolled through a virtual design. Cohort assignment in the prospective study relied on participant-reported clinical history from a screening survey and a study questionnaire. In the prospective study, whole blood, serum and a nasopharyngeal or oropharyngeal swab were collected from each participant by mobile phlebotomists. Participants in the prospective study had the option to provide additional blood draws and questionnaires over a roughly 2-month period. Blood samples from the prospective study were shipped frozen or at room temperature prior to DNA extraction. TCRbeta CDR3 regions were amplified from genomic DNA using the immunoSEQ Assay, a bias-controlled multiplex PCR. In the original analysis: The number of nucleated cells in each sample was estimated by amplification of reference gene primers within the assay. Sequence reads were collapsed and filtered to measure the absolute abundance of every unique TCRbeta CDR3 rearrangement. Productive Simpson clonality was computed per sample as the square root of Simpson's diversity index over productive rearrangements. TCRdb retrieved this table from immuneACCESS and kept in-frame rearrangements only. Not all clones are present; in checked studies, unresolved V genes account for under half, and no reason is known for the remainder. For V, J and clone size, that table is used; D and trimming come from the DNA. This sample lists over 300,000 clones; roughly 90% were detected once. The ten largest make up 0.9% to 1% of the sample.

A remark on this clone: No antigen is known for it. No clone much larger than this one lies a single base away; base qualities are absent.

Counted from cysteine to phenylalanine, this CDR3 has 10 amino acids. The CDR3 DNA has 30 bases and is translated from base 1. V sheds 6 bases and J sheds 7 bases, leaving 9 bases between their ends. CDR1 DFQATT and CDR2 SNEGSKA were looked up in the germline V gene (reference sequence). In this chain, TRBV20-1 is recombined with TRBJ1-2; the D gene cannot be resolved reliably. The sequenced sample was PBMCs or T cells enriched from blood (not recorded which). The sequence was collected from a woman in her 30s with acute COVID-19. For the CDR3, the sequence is CSARTTGYTF. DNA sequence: TGCAGTGCCAGGACTACTGGCTACACCTTC.